This TCR beta chain was sequenced in a study of T cells after yellow fever vaccination. Regarding the study as a whole: Reappearance after the booster was seen for most primary-vaccination clones, at 96% CD4 and roughly 90% CD8.

TCRdb reprocessed the 5' RACE reads via MiXCR and lists one record per CDR3 protein. The table shows about 160,000 distinct CDR3 sequences, with almost 7% occurring only once. V lost 4 bases and J 2 bases, leaving 12 bases between the germline ends. Looked up from germline, CDR1 is SGHTA and CDR2 is FQGNSA. The CDR3 sequence is 14 residues long. This clonotype was observed a few times. Its antigen is unknown. Sample: CD4+ T cells sorted from PBMCs, taken roughly 5 days after the first yellow fever vaccination. The V gene is TRBV7-2, the J gene TRBJ2-7, with D uncertain. The TCR was taken from a man aged 18 to 29 who received the YFV17D yellow fever vaccine. The CDR3 loop reads CASSSGVGPYEQYF. DNA for the CDR3: TGTGCCAGCAGCTCCGGCGTAGGCCCCTACGAGCAGTACTTC.